Each of the 27 T cell receptor beta chains below was sequenced from the same sample in a study of blood T cells in healthy people across ages. Primed by a sample-barcoded 5' primer and a J-beta primer mix, a second PCR proceeded for about 6 to 11 cycles. One entry per CDR3 protein results from TCRdb running MiXCR on the 5' RACE reads. The sample has over 950,000 distinct CDR3 sequences, more than 30% seen once. The sample was blood. The origin of the receptors is a young man in good health.

CDR3 DNA: TGCGCCAGCAGCCTGGACGATACCAGGGGAGGTACGCAGTATTTT. Protein product: CASSLDDTRGGTQYF. This chain links TRBV5-1 with TRBJ2-3; D is tentatively TRBD1 or TRBD2 (6 bases each). This CDR3 has 15 amino acids. CDR1 is SGHRS and CDR2 is YFSETQ in the germline V gene. V shed 4 bases and J shed 8 bases, with 20 bases lying between them.

This clonotype was found a few times. The V gene is TRBV24-1, the J gene TRBJ2-3; tentative D call: TRBD2 (6 bases). CDR3 length equals 21 residues. Between the trimmed V and J ends, which lost 0 bases and 2 bases, there was a span of 26 bases. Germline CDR1 is KGHDR and CDR2 is SFDVKD. CDR3 bases: TGTGCCACCAGTGATTTGGATGGGGGAGGAGGAGGAGAGGTCGCCACAGATACGCAGTATTTT. Its protein is CATSDLDGGGGGEVATDTQYF.

This chain uses TRBV6-1 with TRBJ1-6; no firm D call. Trimming pared 6 bases from V and 6 bases from J, leaving 9 bases between. CDR1 MNHNS and CDR2 SASEGT come from the germline V gene. This CDR3 has 13 residues. In DNA, the CDR3 is TGTGCCAGCAGCGACCAAACTAATTCACCCCTCCACTTT. Protein sequence: CASSDQTNSPLHF.

The chain combines TRBV28 with TRBJ2-1; TRBD1 or TRBD2 may be the D gene (5 bases each). The CDR3 runs to 13 residues. Germline lookup yields CDR1 MDHEN and CDR2 SYDVKM. Trimming removed 2 bases at V and 9 bases at J, with 11 bases between. The CDR3 DNA is TGTGCCAGCAGTTTAATGGGTGGGGGTGAGCAGTTCTTC. Its translation: CASSLMGGGEQFF. Using reference TRBV28 and TRBJ2-1 for the parts outside the CDR3, the full variable domain is DVKVTQSSRYLVKRTGEKVFLECVQDMDHENMFWYRQDPGLGLRLIYFSYDVKMKEKGDIPEGYSVSREKKERFSLILESASTNQTSMYLCASSLMGGGEQFFGPGTRLTVL.

The table lists this clonotype with a few counts. This chain uses TRBV20-1 with TRBJ1-4, with D perhaps matching TRBD1 (6 bases). Germline V gene sequence: CDR1 DFQATT, CDR2 SNEGSKA (reference sequence). The CDR3 contains 13 residues. V was cut by 6 bases and J by 8 bases, with 16 bases left in between. CDR3 region: CSARRGAGEKLFF. DNA for the CDR3: TGCAGTGCCCGTCGGGGGGCTGGGGAAAAACTGTTTTTT.

CDR3 sequence (DNA): TGTGCCACCAGGGACAAGAACACCGGGGAGCTGTTTTTT. It translates to CATRDKNTGELFF. The V and J genes are TRBV6-2 or TRBV6-3 and TRBJ2-2, with a tentative D call TRBD1 (6 bases). The CDR3 is made up of 13 amino acids. Trimming stripped 10 bases from V and 1 base from J, with 10 bases between. Germline CDR1 is MNHEY and CDR2 is SVGEGT.

This clonotype was observed a handful of times. CDR3 in amino acids: CASSQEAAVSTDTQYF. The CDR3 DNA follows: TGCGCCAGCAGCCAAGAGGCCGCGGTGAGCACAGATACGCAGTATTTT. The rearrangement uses TRBV4-3 and TRBJ2-3; D not resolved. Germline loops: CDR1 LGHNA, CDR2 YSLEER. CDR3 length: 16 amino acids. V dropped 0 bases and J dropped 0 bases, with 10 bases sitting between them.

The count of this clonotype is one. The chain couples TRBV5-1 to TRBJ2-3; 8 positions agree with TRBD2. CDR1 and CDR2 (germline): SGHRS, YFSETQ. V gave up 4 bases and J gave up 2 bases; unmatched junction bases: 12. CDR3 size: 17 residues. CDR3 DNA: TGCGCCAGCAGCCGAGCCCCCGGGACTAGTAACACAGATACGCAGTATTTT. Translation: CASSRAPGTSNTDTQYF.

This rearrangement joins TRBV6-6 to TRBJ2-4, with D unresolved. Germline V lookup: CDR1 MNHNY, CDR2 SVGAGI (reference sequence). There are 14 residues in the CDR3. V was clipped by 3 bases and J by 3 bases, with 9 bases between them. The CDR3 DNA reads as TGTGCCAGCAGTTATGCCCCTTTCAAAAACATTCAGTACTTC. It encodes CASSYAPFKNIQYF.

CDR3 residues: CASRPSGTKETQYF. The CDR3 DNA follows: TGTGCTAGTAGACCTTCCGGGACCAAAGAGACCCAGTACTTC. This sequence joins TRBV7-7 and TRBJ2-5; D is perhaps TRBD1 or TRBD2 (5 bases each). CDR1 and CDR2 (germline): SSHAT, FNYEAQ (reference sequence). The CDR3 contains 14 residues.

This chain uses TRBV4-3 with TRBJ2-3; 10 bases are a match to TRBD2. J was trimmed by 0 bases and V by 3 bases; bases with no gene match: 9. The CDR3 is 18 amino acids. The germline V gene encodes CDR1 LGHNA and CDR2 YSLEER. DNA for the CDR3: TGCGCCAGCAGCCAGTGGACTAGCGGTACAGCTAGCACAGATACGCAGTATTTT. Translated, it gives CASSQWTSGTASTDTQYF.

As DNA, the CDR3 is TGTGCCAGCATGTACAGCATGAACACTGAAGCTTTCTTT. This sequence encodes CASMYSMNTEAFF. The chain employs TRBV27 and TRBJ1-1, with D uncertain. The CDR3 sequence is 13 residues long. V shed 7 bases and J shed 0 bases, with 9 bases lying between them. In germline, CDR1 is MNHEY, CDR2 SMNVEV (reference sequence).

The gene calls are TRBV28 and TRBJ1-6, with a possible D match to TRBD1 (5 bases). CDR3 length: 12 amino acids. CDR1 is MDHEN, CDR2 SYDVKM, per germline. V was pared by 2 bases and J by 11 bases, with 7 bases between. CDR3 DNA: TGTGCCAGCAGTTTAATGACAGCACCCCTCCACTTT. Translation gives CASSLMTAPLHF. Complete variable domain (other parts from reference TRBV28 and TRBJ1-6): DVKVTQSSRYLVKRTGEKVFLECVQDMDHENMFWYRQDPGLGLRLIYFSYDVKMKEKGDIPEGYSVSREKKERFSLILESASTNQTSMYLCASSLMTAPLHFGNGTRLTVT.

As DNA, the CDR3 is TGTGCCAGCAGACGGACAGGGGCGGACGCTGAAGCTTTCTTT. This translates into CASRRTGADAEAFF. The chain combines TRBV7-9 with TRBJ1-1; 9 positions agree with TRBD1. CDR3 length: 14 residues. CDR1 is SEHNR, CDR2 FQNEAQ, per germline (reference sequence). V trimming: 6 bases; J trimming: 6 bases; junction bases outside the gene matches: 8.

V usage is TRBV9 and J usage is TRBJ2-6; D remains unclear. V lost 4 bases and J lost 0, with 5 bases in between. The germline gives CDR1 SGDLS, CDR2 YYNGEE. The CDR3 covers 14 residues. The CDR3 here is CASSPHSGANVLTF. CDR3 bases: TGTGCCAGCAGCCCCCACTCTGGGGCCAACGTCCTGACTTTC. Complete variable domain (other parts from reference TRBV9 and TRBJ2-6): DSGVTQTPKHLITATGQRVTLRCSPRSGDLSVYWYQQSLDQGLQFLIQYYNGEERAKGNILERFSAQQFPDLHSELNLSSLELGDSALYFCASSPHSGANVLTFGAGSRLTVL.

The chain combines TRBV13 with TRBJ2-1; D unclear. This CDR3 spans 14 amino acids. V dropped 4 bases and J dropped 3 bases, with 10 bases sitting between them. Germline CDR1 PRHDT, CDR2 FYEKMQ (reference sequence). CDR3: CASSSQLNYNEQFF. The CDR3, as DNA: TGTGCCAGCAGCTCACAGCTAAACTACAATGAGCAGTTCTTC.

This clonotype was seen ten or more times. The chain uses TRBV11-2 and TRBJ1-2; D might be TRBD1 (5 bases). The V gene's germline CDR1 is SGHAT and CDR2 FQNNGV. V dropped 6 bases and J dropped 3 bases, with 11 bases sitting between them. The CDR3 contains 13 residues. DNA for the CDR3: TGTGCCAGCAGTTCAACAGGATACTATGGCTACACCTTC. Protein sequence: CASSSTGYYGYTF.

CDR3 coding DNA: TGTGCCACCAGTGAGGGAGACAGGGTCAATCAGCCCCAGCATTTT. Translating gives CATSEGDRVNQPQHF. This chain links TRBV24-1 with TRBJ1-5; 7 bases align to TRBD1. V trimming: 4 bases; J trimming: 3 bases; junction bases outside the gene matches: 5. CDR1 KGHDR and CDR2 SFDVKD come from the germline V gene. CDR3 length equals 15 residues.

V is TRBV29-1 and J is TRBJ2-5, with D possibly TRBD2 on 6 matching bases. The J call may be faulty, since TRBJ2-7 better matches the DNA end. The CDR3 contains 15 residues. Germline CDR1 is SQVTM and CDR2 is ANQGSEA. CDR3 sequence reads: CSVEAGQGGVYEQYF. CDR3 DNA sequence: TGCAGCGTTGAAGCCGGGCAGGGAGGAGTCTACGAGCAGTACTTC.

The chain combines TRBV29-1 with TRBJ2-5; D remains ambiguous. Germline assignment: CDR1 SQVTM and CDR2 ANQGSEA. The V and J ends lost 3 bases and 2 bases respectively, with 10 bases between them. This CDR3 spans 13 amino acids. CDR3 sequence: CSVEWAIQETQYF. Here the CDR3 DNA reads TGCAGCGTTGAGTGGGCGATACAAGAGACCCAGTACTTC.

This clonotype showed up just a few times. The rearrangement links TRBV27 to TRBJ2-3; no reliable D call. Germline V gene lookup returns CDR1 MNHEY and CDR2 SMNVEV (reference sequence). CDR3 length: 14 amino acids. Deletions cut 3 bases from V and 2 bases from J, with 9 bases between. The CDR3 sequence: CASSFVQTTDTQYF. The CDR3 bases are TGTGCCAGCAGTTTTGTACAGACCACAGATACGCAGTATTTT.

Comment on this clonotype: A much bigger clone sits one base away, suggesting this may be a read error. V gene TRBV4-2 combines with J gene TRBJ1-4, with D perhaps TRBD1 (5 bases). The CDR3 runs 17 residues. Germline assignment: CDR1 LGHNA and CDR2 YNFKEQ. V lost 5 bases and J lost 4, with 20 bases in between. CDR3 in amino acids: CASSTNQGAGDNEKLFF. The CDR3, as DNA: TGTGCCAGCAGCACCAACCAAGGGGCAGGTGATAATGAAAAACTGTTTTTT.

The chain combines TRBV30 with TRBJ2-7, with 10 bases fitting TRBD2. Germline assignment: CDR1 GTSNPN and CDR2 SVGIG (reference sequence). The CDR3 extends over 15 amino acids. Trimming took 5 bases from V and 7 from J; bases not matched to a gene: 14. The CDR3 nucleotides read TGTGCCTGGCGAATAAGGCTAGCGGGGGTCAATGAGCAGTACTTC. Its protein is CAWRIRLAGVNEQYF.

This chain uses TRBV20-1 with TRBJ1-2, with D unclear. CDR1 and CDR2 (germline): DFQATT, SNEGSKA (reference sequence). The CDR3 contains 15 residues. The V end was cut by 0 bases, the J end by 8 bases, with 19 bases between. In DNA form, the CDR3 reads TGCAGTGCTAGAGACCTGGGATCAATCTACTGGGGCTACACCTTC. This encodes CSARDLGSIYWGYTF.

Only one count was recorded for this clonotype. This chain joins TRBV6-5 and TRBJ2-3, with 8 bases lining up with TRBD1. CDR1 and CDR2 (germline): MNHEY, SVGAGI. The V segment lost 7 bases and the J segment 4 bases; nucleotides outside the gene matches: 7. This CDR3 has 14 residues. For the CDR3, the DNA is TGTGCCAGCACGGAGGACAGGGAGGCAGATACGCAGTATTTT. Its protein product is CASTEDREADTQYF.

The chain combines TRBV24-1 with TRBJ1-2; TRBD1 might be the D (5 bases). V gave up 3 bases and J gave up 8 bases, with 12 bases separating them. Per the germline V gene, CDR1 is KGHDR and CDR2 is SFDVKD. The CDR3 contains 13 residues. The CDR3 here is CATSDTDSPGYTF. CDR3 in DNA: TGTGCCACCAGTGATACCGACAGTCCCGGCTACACCTTC.

The V and J genes are TRBV4-3 and TRBJ2-3, with D unresolved. Germline V lookup: CDR1 LGHNA, CDR2 YSLEER. Trimming removed 2 bases from V and 1 base from J, with 13 bases in between. The CDR3 contains 16 residues. The CDR3 is CASSQQDLTGTDTQYF. The CDR3 DNA reads as TGCGCCAGCAGCCAACAGGACCTCACAGGCACAGATACGCAGTATTTT.